This record looks at one T cell receptor beta chain sequence and its context. This specimen belongs to a study of shared clonotypes between healthy human individuals. The length of the CDR3 is 14 residues. Trimming cost V 3 bases and J 4 bases; bases outside gene matches: 5. The V gene's germline CDR1 is SQVTM and CDR2 ANQGSEA. Libraries were prepared by immunoSEQ multiplex PCR; TCRdb keeps only in-frame clonotypes and omits some of them. The sample contains roughly 660,000 clones, 90% of which appear only once. Sequencing was done on a sample of memory CD8+ T cells from PBMCs. Subset given: CD45RO+ cells pooled with CCR7-negative TemRA cells. This TCR was recovered from a man between 18 and 29 years old in good health. Some clones in this sample may be carry-over from other donors' samples. This sequence joins TRBV29-1 and TRBJ2-1; 8 positions match TRBD1. The CDR3 coding sequence is TGCAGCGTTGACCCGGGACAGGCATACAATGAGCAGTTCTTC. It translates to CSVDPGQAYNEQFF.